This entry is about one TCR beta chain. What it binds is unknown. Reanalyzing the 5' RACE reads, TCRdb keeps one entry per CDR3 protein, without DNA. Recorded for this sample: 500,000 or so distinct CDR3 sequences. These data come from a study of T cells expressing NK-cell markers. Study as a whole: Investigators obtained TCR beta repertoires from sorted CD3+CD56+NKG2C+, CD3+CD56+NKG2C- and CD3+CD56-NKG2C+ T cells. Study findings and constraints: CD8+ T cells in roughly six donors included dominant NKG2C+ clonotypes at 1.0-7.0%.

Sequencing was carried out using blood T cells: a sorted CD56 or NKG2C T cell subset, CD4+ or CD8+ T cells, or bulk PBMC T cells (not recorded which). This TCR was recovered from a young man in good health.

CDR3 region: CAYNRDYEQYF. This rearrangement joins TRBV29-1 to TRBJ2-7; there is no DNA to check the TCRdb D call of TRBD1. The germline V gene encodes CDR1 SQVTM and CDR2 ANQGSEA. The CDR3 is 11 amino acids.